What follows are 31 T cell receptor beta chains derived from one specimen sequenced in a study of blood T cells in healthy people across ages. A J-beta primer mix and a sample-barcoded 5' primer were used in a second PCR of roughly 6 to 11 cycles. From the 5' RACE reads, TCRdb called clonotypes with MiXCR, one entry per CDR3 protein. The sample holds around 1,700,000 distinct CDR3 sequences, about 28% seen once. Material for sequencing was blood. These receptors originate from a woman aged 30 to 39 in good health.

Note on this clonotype: This CDR3 fails to terminate in the conserved phenylalanine or tryptophan, so it likely reflects a read error. The J gene is TRBJ2-5, the V gene TRBV7-2; the D gene is possibly TRBD1 (6 bases). The CDR3 extends over 14 amino acids. V gave up 5 bases and J gave up 1 base, with 11 bases separating them. CDR1 and CDR2 from the germline V gene are SGHTA and FQGNSA. The chain's CDR3 is CASSQGQPQETQYV. In DNA form, the CDR3 reads TGTGCCAGCAGCCAAGGACAGCCCCAAGAGACCCAGTACGTC.

This clonotype was seen only a few times. The J gene is TRBJ2-6, the V gene TRBV9; 11 bases are a match to TRBD1. V shed 1 base and J 2 bases; nucleotides not matched to a gene: 5. Germline assignment: CDR1 SGDLS and CDR2 YYNGEE. There are 18 residues in the CDR3. The CDR3 is CASSVRTGGDPGANVLTF. CDR3 bases: TGTGCCAGCAGCGTAAGGACAGGGGGCGACCCTGGGGCCAACGTCCTGACTTTC.

The table lists this clonotype with many counts. The chain employs TRBV20-1 and TRBJ2-7; perhaps TRBD2 as D (6 bases). The germline gives CDR1 DFQATT, CDR2 SNEGSKA (reference sequence). The CDR3 runs to 14 residues. Trimming stripped 5 bases from V and 1 base from J, with 15 bases between. CDR3 DNA: TGCAGTGCTCTTACACCGGGACTTTCCTACGAGCAGTACTTC. Translated, it gives CSALTPGLSYEQYF.

This clonotype was found many times. At one boundary the junction diverges from the germline segment, which might be a read error. This sequence joins TRBV5-1 and TRBJ2-5; 9 bases match TRBD1. Germline V gives CDR1 SGHRS, CDR2 YFSETQ. CDR3 length: 14 amino acids. The CDR3 loop is CASSLDRGMETQYF. The CDR3 DNA reads TGCGCCAGCAGTTTGGACAGGGGAATGGAGACCCAGTACTTC.

The table lists this clonotype with a few counts. This chain uses TRBV20-1 with TRBJ2-3; D gene uncertain. Trimming removed 5 bases at V and 0 bases at J, with 12 bases between. Germline V gives CDR1 DFQATT, CDR2 SNEGSKA (reference sequence). This CDR3 has 14 residues. CDR3 sequence: CSAPDLASTDTQYF. CDR3 nucleotides: TGCAGTGCTCCCGACTTAGCTAGCACAGATACGCAGTATTTT.

This clonotype was detected only a few times. The chain carries TRBV20-1 and TRBJ1-5; D not certain. CDR3 length: 15 residues. CDR1 DFQATT and CDR2 SNEGSKA come from the germline V gene (reference sequence). V was clipped by 1 base and J by 6 bases, with 16 bases between them. The CDR3 spells CSARGVDAGGQPQHF. CDR3 nucleotide sequence: TGCAGTGCTAGAGGGGTGGACGCTGGTGGTCAGCCCCAGCATTTT.

This clonotype was picked up many times. The genes are TRBV5-1 and TRBJ1-5, with 8 bases identical to TRBD1. The CDR3 has 15 amino acids. After removal of 0 bases from V and 3 bases from J, the junction contained 2 bases not matched to a gene. CDR1 is SGHRS, CDR2 YFSETQ, per germline. Here the CDR3 reads CASSLGTGYNQPQHF. The CDR3 bases are TGCGCCAGCAGCTTGGGGACAGGGTACAATCAGCCCCAGCATTTT.

This clonotype was detected ten times or more. V gene TRBV10-3 combines with J gene TRBJ2-5; D unclear. V lost 6 bases to trimming and J lost 0 bases, with 2 bases between them. This CDR3 has 11 amino acids. The V gene's germline CDR1 is ENHRY and CDR2 SYGVKD. CDR3 residues: CAIRDQETQYF. CDR3 DNA: TGTGCCATCAGGGACCAAGAGACCCAGTACTTC.

A note on this clonotype: A read error may explain this, as a much larger clone is one base away. This chain connects TRBV29-1 to TRBJ2-5; D not resolved. The germline CDR1 and CDR2 sequences are SQVTM and ANQGSEA. The CDR3 is made up of 13 amino acids. The ends were cut back, 7 bases at V and 3 bases at J, with 15 bases in the middle. The CDR3 sequence: CSAVMAEKETQYF. The DNA of the CDR3 is TGCAGCGCTGTCATGGCGGAGAAAGAGACCCAGTACTTC. Complete variable domain (other parts from reference TRBV29-1 and TRBJ2-5): SAVISQKPSRDICQRGTSLTIQCQVDSQVTMMFWYRQQPGQSLTLIATANQGSEATYESGFVIDKFPISRPNLTFSTLTVSNMSPEDSSIYLCSAVMAEKETQYFGPGTRLLVL.

This clonotype has a count of ten or more. The chain uses TRBV29-1 and TRBJ1-1; a weak D match, TRBD1 (6 bases). The CDR3 spans 11 residues. Germline CDR1 SQVTM, CDR2 ANQGSEA. The V gene lost 4 bases and the J gene lost 4 bases, with 7 bases spanning the gap. CDR3 bases: TGCAGCGTTGGGGGGGCCACTGAAGCTTTCTTT. Translation gives CSVGGATEAFF.

This clonotype was counted at least ten times. The J gene is TRBJ2-7, the V gene TRBV6-4; 8 bases are shared with TRBD2. Germline lookup yields CDR1 MRHNA and CDR2 SNTAGT. There are 15 residues in the CDR3. Trimming cost V 8 bases and J 2 bases; bases outside gene matches: 11. The CDR3 DNA reads TGTGCCAGCCCCCCGACTAGCGCGTCGACCTACGAGCAGTACTTC. Its protein product is CASPPTSASTYEQYF.

As regards this clonotype: Since no conserved phenylalanine or tryptophan closes the CDR3, a read error is the likely cause. V usage is TRBV24-1 and J usage is TRBJ2-1; unclear D gene. Germline CDR1 and CDR2: KGHDR and SFDVKD. The germline V and J ends were trimmed by 4 bases and 0 bases, with 9 bases remaining between them. CDR3 size: 15 residues. The CDR3 here is CATSERFSSYNEQFC. The DNA of the CDR3 is TGTGCCACCAGTGAGAGGTTTAGCTCCTACAATGAGCAGTTCTGC.

V is TRBV4-1 and J is TRBJ2-7, with D uncertain. V dropped 4 bases and J dropped 2 bases, with 9 bases sitting between them. Germline CDR1 MGHRA, CDR2 YSYEKL. The CDR3 is 13 residues long. The DNA for the CDR3 is TGCGCCAGCAGCCGACTGTTTACCTACGAGCAGTACTTC. Protein product: CASSRLFTYEQYF.

This clonotype was seen more than once but under ten times. At one end, the junction sequence differs from germline, possibly due to a read error. The chain employs TRBV10-2 and TRBJ1-4; the D is unclear. This CDR3 spans 12 amino acids. The germline V gene encodes CDR1 WSHSY and CDR2 SAAADI. The CDR3 DNA is TGCGCCAGCAGTGTCGGGGTTGAAAAACCGTTTTTT. Protein: CASSVGVEKPFF.

This chain uses TRBV4-1 with TRBJ1-2, with no clear D. The CDR3 is 17 amino acids. Germline V gene sequence: CDR1 MGHRA, CDR2 YSYEKL. The V end lost 0 bases, the J end lost 1 base, and 15 bases lay between the germline ends. CDR3 in amino acids: CASSQETSQELNYGYTF. DNA of the CDR3: TGCGCCAGCAGCCAAGAGACCTCCCAAGAACTTAACTATGGCTACACCTTC.

This clonotype was observed a handful of times. The chain uses TRBV18 and TRBJ2-5, with 10 bases aligning to TRBD1. The CDR3 consists of 17 residues. In germline, CDR1 is KGHSH, CDR2 LQKENI. V dropped 0 bases and J dropped 7; count of bases not matched to a gene: 11. CDR3 loop: CASSPPGRTGGIGTQYF. In nucleotides, the CDR3 is TGTGCCAGCTCACCACCGGGACGGACAGGGGGGATCGGGACCCAGTACTTC.

A few counts support this clonotype. The CDR3 DNA sequence: TGTGCCAGCAGTTTGACCTGGCGGGGGCACTCCTACGAGCAGTACTTC. Translating it yields CASSLTWRGHSYEQYF. V usage is TRBV27 and J usage is TRBJ2-7, with a possible D match to TRBD2 (7 bases). CDR1 and CDR2 (germline): MNHEY, SMNVEV (reference sequence). The CDR3 covers 16 residues. V was cut by 3 bases and J by 0 bases, with 15 bases left in between.

There are a few counts of this clonotype. This may arise from a read error, as a much more abundant clone is one base away. This rearrangement joins TRBV7-6 to TRBJ2-1; D gene uncertain. This CDR3 spans 14 amino acids. V was trimmed by 4 bases and J by 10 bases, leaving 17 bases between them. CDR1 and CDR2 (germline): SGHVS, FNYEAQ. Here the CDR3 reads CASSSPTPPYEQFF. The DNA for the CDR3 is TGTGCCAGCAGCTCGCCGACTCCGCCTTACGAGCAGTTCTTC.

The CDR3 spells CTSSQRLDGHQPQHF. The CDR3 DNA reads as TGCACCAGCAGCCAAAGGTTGGACGGCCATCAGCCCCAGCATTTT. The chain carries TRBV1 and TRBJ1-5. TRBV1 is deemed a pseudogene. This CDR3 is 15 amino acids long.

This clonotype was picked up a small number of times. V gene TRBV14 combines with J gene TRBJ2-3, with a possible D match to TRBD1 (5 bases). Germline loops: CDR1 SGHDN, CDR2 FVKESK. The CDR3 is 15 amino acids. Trimming left V 4 bases short and J 1 base short, with 12 bases between. CDR3 sequence (DNA): TGTGCCAGCAGCCGAACAGGTCAGGGCACAGATACGCAGTATTTT. It encodes CASSRTGQGTDTQYF.

The gene calls are TRBV29-1 and TRBJ2-6; D tentatively fits TRBD1 or TRBD2 (6 bases each). From germline, CDR1 is SQVTM and CDR2 ANQGSEA. The CDR3 is made up of 17 amino acids. V lost 3 bases and J 0 bases, leaving 15 bases between the germline ends. The CDR3: CSVDLPRGASGANVLTF. CDR3 nucleotide sequence: TGCAGCGTTGACCTCCCGAGGGGGGCCTCTGGGGCCAACGTCCTGACTTTC. The whole variable domain, remainder taken from reference TRBV29-1 and TRBJ2-6, is SAVISQKPSRDICQRGTSLTIQCQVDSQVTMMFWYRQQPGQSLTLIATANQGSEATYESGFVIDKFPISRPNLTFSTLTVSNMSPEDSSIYLCSVDLPRGASGANVLTFGAGSRLTVL.

This clonotype was counted only a few times. The V gene is TRBV7-9, the J gene TRBJ2-3; 9 bases map to TRBD2. V lost 0 bases and J lost 4; bases outside the gene matches: 5. The CDR3 length is 16 residues. Germline lookup yields CDR1 SEHNR and CDR2 FQNEAQ (reference sequence). The DNA of the CDR3 is TGTGCCAGCAGCTTAGCTCGATTAGCGGGGGCAGATACGCAGTATTTT. Its protein product is CASSLARLAGADTQYF. Drawing the rest from reference TRBV7-9 and TRBJ2-3, the complete variable domain is DTGVSQNPRHKITKRGQNVTFRCDPISEHNRLYWYRQTLGQGPEFLTYFQNEAQLEKSRLLSDRFSAERPKGSFSTLEIQRTEQGDSAMYLCASSLARLAGADTQYFGPGTRLTVL.

This clonotype has just a few counts. This sequence joins TRBV18 and TRBJ2-1; the match to TRBD2 covers 7 bases. The CDR3 consists of 15 residues. CDR1 KGHSH and CDR2 LQKENI come from the germline V gene. Trimming at V came to 3 bases and at J to 4 bases, leaving 6 bases not matched to a gene. Here the CDR3 DNA reads TGTGCCAGCTCACCGCAGGGAGGGCCTTACAATGAGCAGTTCTTC. Translation: CASSPQGGPYNEQFF.

For this clonotype: Compared with germline, one end of the junction differs, possibly owing to a read error. This chain uses TRBV28 with TRBJ2-6; D tentatively reads TRBD1 or TRBD2 (6 bases each). Germline CDR1 MDHEN, CDR2 SYDVKM. The CDR3 length is 15 residues. In DNA, the CDR3 is TGTGCCAGCAGTAAAGGGGGGTCTGAGGCCGACGTCCTGACTTTC. This gives the protein CASSKGGSEADVLTF.

This clonotype was observed many times. The chain has TRBV27 and TRBJ2-7, with 8 bases fitting TRBD1. V lost 5 bases and J lost 2; bases outside the gene matches: 5. Germline V gives CDR1 MNHEY, CDR2 SMNVEV (reference sequence). The CDR3 sequence is 14 residues long. The CDR3 here is CASSPQGAPYEQYF. The CDR3 region has the DNA TGTGCCAGCAGTCCTCAGGGGGCACCCTACGAGCAGTACTTC.

The table lists this clonotype with many counts. The V gene is TRBV27, the J gene TRBJ2-7; unclear D gene. The CDR3 covers 14 residues. Germline assignment: CDR1 MNHEY and CDR2 SMNVEV (reference sequence). The V gene lost 6 bases and the J gene lost 0 bases, with 12 bases spanning the gap. The DNA for the CDR3 is TGTGCCAGCAGCCCCTCGGTGGGCTCCTACGAGCAGTACTTC. Protein sequence: CASSPSVGSYEQYF.

In regard to this clonotype: This may be a read error: a much more frequent sequence differs by one nucleotide. This rearrangement joins TRBV9 to TRBJ2-4, with no clear D. Trimming shortened V by 0 bases and J by 13 bases, and 14 bases separated the two germline ends. Germline V gene lookup returns CDR1 SGDLS and CDR2 YYNGEE. This CDR3 is built from 13 residues. The CDR3 is CASSVAPTNEQYF. The CDR3 DNA reads as TGTGCCAGCAGCGTAGCTCCGACCAATGAGCAGTACTTC.

The chain joins TRBV20-1 to TRBJ2-1; D is uncertain. CDR3 length: 15 amino acids. Per germline, CDR1 DFQATT and CDR2 SNEGSKA (reference sequence). V lost 1 base to trimming and J lost 0 bases, with 10 bases between them. CDR3 sequence reads: CSARGTAGSYNEQFF. The DNA for the CDR3 is TGCAGTGCTAGAGGAACAGCCGGCTCCTACAATGAGCAGTTCTTC.

This clonotype was recorded once. The rearrangement uses TRBV20-1 and TRBJ1-5; unclear D gene. Germline CDR1 DFQATT, CDR2 SNEGSKA (reference sequence). This CDR3 has 14 residues. V was cut by 7 bases and J by 0 bases, with 13 bases left in between. As DNA, the CDR3 is TGCAGTGATATAGCCCTGGGTAGCAATCAGCCCCAGCATTTT. Translation: CSDIALGSNQPQHF.

Points on this clonotype: A read error may account for a junction end that differs from germline. The chain carries TRBV30 and TRBJ2-7, with no clear D. CDR1 and CDR2 from the germline V gene are GTSNPN and SVGIG (reference sequence). The CDR3 covers 11 residues. DNA of the CDR3: TGTGTCTGGAGTGCCAGCTACGAGCAGTACTTC. Protein product: CVWSASYEQYF.

This clonotype was counted many times. The chain employs TRBV5-1 and TRBJ2-7; possibly TRBD1 or TRBD2 for D (5 bases each). Trimming took 1 base from V and 3 from J, leaving 20 bases between them. The CDR3 consists of 17 residues. CDR1 is SGHRS, CDR2 YFSETQ, per germline. CDR3 DNA sequence: TGCGCCAGCAGCTTGTGGGGATCGGGGCCGAGTGGCTACGAGCAGTACTTC. It is translated as CASSLWGSGPSGYEQYF.